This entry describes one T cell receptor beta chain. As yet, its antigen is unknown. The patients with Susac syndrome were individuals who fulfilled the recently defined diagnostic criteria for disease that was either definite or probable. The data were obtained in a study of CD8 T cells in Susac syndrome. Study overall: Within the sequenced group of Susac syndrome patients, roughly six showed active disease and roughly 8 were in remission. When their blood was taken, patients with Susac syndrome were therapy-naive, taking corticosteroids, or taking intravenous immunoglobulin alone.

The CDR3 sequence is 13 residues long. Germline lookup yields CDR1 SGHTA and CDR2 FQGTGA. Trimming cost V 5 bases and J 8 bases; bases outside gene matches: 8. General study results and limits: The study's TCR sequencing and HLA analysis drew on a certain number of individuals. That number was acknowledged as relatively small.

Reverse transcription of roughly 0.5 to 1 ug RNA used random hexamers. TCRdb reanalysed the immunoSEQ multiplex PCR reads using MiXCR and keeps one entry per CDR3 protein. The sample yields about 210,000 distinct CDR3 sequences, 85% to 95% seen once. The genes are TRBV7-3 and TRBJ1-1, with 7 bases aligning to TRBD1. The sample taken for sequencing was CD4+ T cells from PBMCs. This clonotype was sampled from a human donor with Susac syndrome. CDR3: CASSRDRFTEAFF. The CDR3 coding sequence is TGTGCCAGCAGCCGGGACAGATTCACCGAAGCTTTCTTT. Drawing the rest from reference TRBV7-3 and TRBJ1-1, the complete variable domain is GAGVSQTPSNKVTEKGKYVELRCDPISGHTALYWYRQSLGQGPEFLIYFQGTGAADDSGLPNDRFFAVRPEGSVSTLKIQRTERGDSAVYLCASSRDRFTEAFFGQGTRLTVV.